The present entry profiles one T cell receptor (beta chain) with its context. Its target is unknown. The data were taken from a study of T cell clones after liver transplantation. Looking at the study overall: Liver transplant recipients had immunosuppression withdrawal attempted within 2 years. Patients counted as tolerant after at least one year off all immunosuppression, enzymes not exceeding twice normal. Regarding the study as a whole: A larger donor-reactive than third-party decline suggested partial antigen-specific deletion. Circulating graft-donor-reactive CD4 TCRbeta sequences fell significantly post-transplant in most of the 8 subjects.

The length of the CDR3 is 15 residues. Germline lookup yields CDR1 SGHDT and CDR2 YYEEEE. J lost 4 bases, V lost 4 bases, and 8 bases had no gene match. The protocol was immunoSEQ multiplex PCR, while the TCRdb copy is restricted to in-frame clones and leaves out a portion. The data hold approximately 51,000 clones, with 65% to 80% observed a single time. The clonotype originates from a human patient who received a liver transplant. Some T cells may have originated in the graft donor. The V gene is TRBV5-6, the J gene TRBJ2-7, with 10 bases aligning to TRBD1. This specimen consisted of CD4+ T cells from blood, obtained about 56 months after liver transplant. The CDR3 nucleotides read TGTGCCAGCAGCGGAGACAGGGGGCGTAGATACGAGCAGTACTTC. Protein sequence: CASSGDRGRRYEQYF.